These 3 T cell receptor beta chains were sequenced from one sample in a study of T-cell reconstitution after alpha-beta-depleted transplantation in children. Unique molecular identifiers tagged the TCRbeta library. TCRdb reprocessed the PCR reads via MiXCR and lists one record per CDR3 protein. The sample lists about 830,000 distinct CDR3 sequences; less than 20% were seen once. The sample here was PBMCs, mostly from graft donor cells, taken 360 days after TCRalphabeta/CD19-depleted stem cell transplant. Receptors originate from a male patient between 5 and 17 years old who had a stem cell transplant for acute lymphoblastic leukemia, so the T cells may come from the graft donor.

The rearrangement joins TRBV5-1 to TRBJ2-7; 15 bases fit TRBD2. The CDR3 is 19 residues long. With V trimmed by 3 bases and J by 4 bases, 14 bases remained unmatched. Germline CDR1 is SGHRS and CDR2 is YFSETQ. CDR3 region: CASSSPRGLAGGPSYEQYF. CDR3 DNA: TGCGCCAGCAGCTCTCCTCGAGGACTAGCGGGAGGGCCTAGTTACGAGCAGTACTTC.

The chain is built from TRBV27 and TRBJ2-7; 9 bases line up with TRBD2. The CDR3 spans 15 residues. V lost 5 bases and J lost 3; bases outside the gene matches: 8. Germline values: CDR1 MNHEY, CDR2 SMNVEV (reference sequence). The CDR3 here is CASSLRLAEGYEQYF. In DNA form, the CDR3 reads TGTGCCAGCAGTCTCCGACTAGCGGAGGGCTACGAGCAGTACTTC.

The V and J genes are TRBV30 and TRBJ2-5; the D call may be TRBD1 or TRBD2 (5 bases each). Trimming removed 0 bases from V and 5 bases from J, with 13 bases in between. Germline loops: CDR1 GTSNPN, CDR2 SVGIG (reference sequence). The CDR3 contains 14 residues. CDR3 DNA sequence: TGTGCCTGGAGTGTTGCCGGGACGGGGGAGACCCAGTACTTC. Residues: CAWSVAGTGETQYF.